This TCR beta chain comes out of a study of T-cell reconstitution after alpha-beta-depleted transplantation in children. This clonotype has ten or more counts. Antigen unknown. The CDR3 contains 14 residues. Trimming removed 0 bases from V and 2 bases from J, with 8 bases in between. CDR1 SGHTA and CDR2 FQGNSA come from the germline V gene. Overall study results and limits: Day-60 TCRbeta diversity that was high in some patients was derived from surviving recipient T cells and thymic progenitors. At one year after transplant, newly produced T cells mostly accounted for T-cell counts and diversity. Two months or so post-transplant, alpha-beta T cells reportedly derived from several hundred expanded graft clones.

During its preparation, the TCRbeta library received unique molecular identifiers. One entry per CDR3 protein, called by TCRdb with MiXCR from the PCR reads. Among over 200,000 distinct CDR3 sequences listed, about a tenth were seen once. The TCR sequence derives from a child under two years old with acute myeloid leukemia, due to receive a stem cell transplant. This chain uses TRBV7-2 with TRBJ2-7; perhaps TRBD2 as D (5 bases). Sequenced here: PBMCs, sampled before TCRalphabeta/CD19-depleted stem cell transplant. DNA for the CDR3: TGTGCCAGCAGCTTAGCTCGGGAAACCTACGAGCAGTACTTC. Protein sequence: CASSLARETYEQYF.